A single sample gave rise to the 20 T cell receptor beta chains below, sequenced in a study of T cells after yellow fever vaccination. TCRdb independently ran MiXCR on the 5' RACE reads; one entry per CDR3 protein. The sample has some 120,000 distinct CDR3 sequences; approximately 8.4% are singletons. The material was CD8+ T cells sorted from PBMCs, obtained on the day of the yellow fever booster vaccination. Receptors were obtained from a man between 18 and 29 years old who received the YFV17D yellow fever vaccine.

This clonotype appeared a few times. J is TRBJ2-3 and V is TRBV9; D is perhaps TRBD2 (6 bases). The germline V gene encodes CDR1 SGDLS and CDR2 YYNGEE. The CDR3 runs to 14 residues. V was pared by 3 bases and J by 1 base, with 9 bases between. CDR3 in DNA: TGTGCCAGCAGCGACGAGCGGGGCACAGATACGCAGTATTTT. Its translation: CASSDERGTDTQYF.

This clonotype was recorded many times. This chain uses TRBV6-5 with TRBJ2-5; 8 positions agree with TRBD2. The CDR3 loop spans 14 amino acids. The ends lost 6 bases at V and 2 bases at J; junction bases unmatched: 5. Germline CDR1 is MNHEY and CDR2 is SVGAGI. The CDR3 loop is CASRIAGGQETQYF. DNA of the CDR3: TGTGCCAGCAGGATTGCGGGGGGACAAGAGACCCAGTACTTC.

The genes are TRBV5-1 and TRBJ2-5; D assignment may be TRBD1 or TRBD2 (6 bases each). Germline values: CDR1 SGHRS, CDR2 YFSETQ. The CDR3 spans 15 residues. Trimming shortened V by 1 base and J by 9 bases, and 19 bases separated the two germline ends. The CDR3 bases are TGCGCCAGCAGCTTGTGGAGGGGGGCCCCCCTGGCCCAGTACTTC. This gives the protein CASSLWRGAPLAQYF.

This clonotype was observed many times. This chain uses TRBV6-5 with TRBJ2-5; 10 positions match TRBD2. From germline, CDR1 is MNHEY and CDR2 SVGAGI. After removal of 2 bases from V and 5 bases from J, the junction contained 2 bases not matched to a gene. This CDR3 is 14 amino acids long. The CDR3 here is CASSYSGGGETQYF. The CDR3 coding sequence is TGTGCCAGCAGTTACAGCGGGGGGGGGGAGACCCAGTACTTC.

A few counts support this clonotype. CDR3 sequence reads: CATQAFGGRYNEQFF. The CDR3 DNA sequence: TGTGCCACCCAGGCGTTCGGGGGACGATACAATGAGCAGTTCTTC. The gene calls are TRBV6-2 or TRBV6-3 and TRBJ2-1; the D gene is possibly TRBD2 (6 bases). Between the trimmed V and J ends, which lost 10 bases and 4 bases, there was a span of 20 bases. Germline-derived CDR1 and CDR2 are MNHEY and SVGEGT. This CDR3 has 15 amino acids.

The chain couples TRBV19 to TRBJ1-1; D remains unclear. The germline V and J ends were trimmed by 2 bases and 6 bases, with 10 bases remaining between them. The V gene's germline CDR1 is LNHDA and CDR2 SQIVND (reference sequence). The CDR3 has 13 amino acids. The DNA of the CDR3 is TGTGCCAGTAGTATAACGGATCGCGCTGAAGCTTTCTTT. As protein: CASSITDRAEAFF.

The rearrangement links TRBV7-2 to TRBJ2-5; 7 bases match TRBD1. V lost 3 bases, J lost 4 bases, and 5 bases stayed unmatched. The CDR3 has 14 residues. Germline CDR1 SGHTA, CDR2 FQGNSA. In DNA, the CDR3 is TGTGCCAGCAGCTTCGGACAGGTCGGAGAGACCCAGTACTTC. It is translated as CASSFGQVGETQYF.

This clonotype was detected a few times. J is TRBJ1-5 and V is TRBV19; TRBD1 is a possible D gene (6 bases). Germline assignment: CDR1 LNHDA and CDR2 SQIVND (reference sequence). Trimming took off 4 bases at V and 4 bases at J, with 14 bases between the two ends. The CDR3 is made up of 15 amino acids. The CDR3 DNA follows: TGTGCCAGTAGTAAGCCGGGACATATTAATCAGCCCCAGCATTTT. Amino acids: CASSKPGHINQPQHF.

The rearrangement uses TRBV7-9 and TRBJ2-1; D remains ambiguous. Per germline, CDR1 SEHNR and CDR2 FQNEAQ (reference sequence). There are 15 residues in the CDR3. Trimming stripped 5 bases from V and 7 bases from J, with 18 bases between. CDR3 sequence reads: CASSPVRLHGNEQFF. CDR3 in DNA: TGTGCCAGCAGCCCCGTGCGGCTACATGGTAATGAGCAGTTCTTC. Drawing the rest from reference TRBV7-9 and TRBJ2-1, the complete variable domain is DTGVSQNPRHKITKRGQNVTFRCDPISEHNRLYWYRQTLGQGPEFLTYFQNEAQLEKSRLLSDRFSAERPKGSFSTLEIQRTEQGDSAMYLCASSPVRLHGNEQFFGPGTRLTVL.

The chain is built from TRBV6-2 or TRBV6-3 and TRBJ2-1; D not resolved. V lost 6 bases and J 2 bases, leaving 8 bases between the germline ends. Germline V gene lookup returns CDR1 MNHEY and CDR2 SVGEGT. The CDR3 covers 13 residues. This CDR3 reads CASRPTAYNEQFF. The CDR3 nucleotides read TGTGCCAGCAGACCCACAGCCTACAATGAGCAGTTCTTC.

This clonotype showed up just a few times. This chain joins TRBV7-9 and TRBJ2-1, with 9 positions matching TRBD1. The germline V gene has CDR1 SEHNR and CDR2 FQNEAQ (reference sequence). Trimming cost V 4 bases and J 6 bases; bases outside gene matches: 10. The CDR3 spans 16 residues. As DNA, the CDR3 is TGTGCCAGCAGCTCTCACGGGACAGGGTTGGTCAATGAGCAGTTCTTC. Its protein is CASSSHGTGLVNEQFF.

The chain couples TRBV5-1 to TRBJ1-4; 7 bases map to TRBD1. Germline V CDR1 and CDR2: SGHRS, YFSETQ. CDR3 length: 15 residues. Trimming at V came to 4 bases and at J to 3 bases, leaving 6 bases not matched to a gene. The CDR3 protein is CASSKTGLANEKLFF. In DNA, the CDR3 is TGCGCCAGCAGCAAGACAGGGCTCGCTAATGAAAAACTGTTTTTT.

The table lists this clonotype with many counts. The chain links TRBV27 to TRBJ2-7; 12 nucleotides agree with TRBD2. Germline CDR1 and CDR2: MNHEY and SMNVEV (reference sequence). Losses at the gene ends were 6 bases for V and 2 bases for J; bases not matched to a gene: 8. This CDR3 region has 16 residues. CDR3 sequence reads: CASSGLAGRLPYEQYF. The CDR3 nucleotides are TGTGCCAGCAGCGGACTAGCGGGAAGACTCCCCTACGAGCAGTACTTC.

This chain's CDR3 is CASSYSAGYEQYV. The CDR3 nucleotides are TGTGCCAGCAGTTACTCGGCAGGCTACGAGCAGTACGTC. The V call is TRBV6-2 or TRBV6-3, the J call TRBJ2-7; D is undetermined. The CDR3 runs 13 residues. Trimming removed 0 bases from V and 3 bases from J, with 6 bases in between. Germline values: CDR1 MNHEY, CDR2 SVGEGT.

Of note for this clonotype: Its ends do not fully match the called genes, so a read error is possible. V gene TRBV7-2 combines with J gene TRBJ2-3, with D unresolved. Germline CDR1 and CDR2: SGHTA and FQGNSA. The CDR3 has 15 amino acids. CDR3 nucleotide sequence: TGTGCCAGCAGCTTCACGGGCCTGAGCACCGATACGCAGTATTTT. This translates into CASSFTGLSTDTQYF.

This clonotype was seen many times. At one boundary the junction diverges from the germline segment, which might be a read error. The rearrangement uses TRBV5-1 and TRBJ2-7; D is unclear. Germline CDR1 is SGHRS and CDR2 is YFSETQ. This CDR3 comprises 12 residues. The CDR3 sequence: CASSLNSNEQYF. The CDR3 nucleotides read TGCGCCAGCAGCTTAAACTCCAACGAGCAGTACTTC.

V gene TRBV7-2 combines with J gene TRBJ1-4, with D possibly TRBD1 on 5 matching bases. Germline V gene sequence: CDR1 SGHTA, CDR2 FQGNSA. With 3 bases removed from V and 5 bases from J, the gap between germline ends came to 10 bases. This CDR3 has 14 residues. The CDR3 is CASSFGRENEKLFF. CDR3 nucleotide sequence: TGTGCCAGCAGCTTTGGCAGGGAGAATGAAAAACTGTTTTTT.

This clonotype was found a few times. This chain uses TRBV20-1 with TRBJ2-7, with TRBD1 identical over 9 bases. CDR3 length: 13 residues. Germline V CDR1 and CDR2: DFQATT, SNEGSKA (reference sequence). V was clipped by 2 bases and J by 6 bases; unmatched bases: 5. As DNA, the CDR3 is TGCAGTGCTAGAAGGACAGGGGTACCCGAGCAGTACGTC. Protein sequence: CSARRTGVPEQYV.

This clonotype was counted a few times. The chain uses TRBV9 and TRBJ2-3, with D unresolved. CDR1 is SGDLS and CDR2 is YYNGEE in the germline V gene. This CDR3 has 15 amino acids. V gave up 3 bases and J gave up 3 bases, with 14 bases separating them. CDR3 sequence (DNA): TGTGCCAGCAGCGCCCTATGGAGTCCAACAGATACGCAGTATTTT. Its protein is CASSALWSPTDTQYF.

This clonotype was seen a handful of times. V and J are TRBV7-3 and TRBJ2-1; D may be TRBD1 or TRBD2 (6 bases each). Looked up from germline, CDR1 is SGHTA and CDR2 is FQGTGA. CDR3 length equals 17 residues. The V end was cut by 2 bases, the J end by 1 base, with 15 bases between. The CDR3 sequence is CASSLGQGRPSYNEQFF. CDR3 bases: TGTGCCAGCAGCTTAGGGCAGGGGAGGCCTTCCTACAATGAGCAGTTCTTC.